This T cell receptor beta chain was retrieved from a study of CD8 T cells in Susac syndrome. Random hexamers were used to reverse transcribe about 0.5 to 1 ug of RNA. TCRdb re-analysed the immunoSEQ multiplex PCR reads in MiXCR, keeping a single row per CDR3 protein. The sample records about 250,000 distinct CDR3 sequences, roughly 93% being singletons. The germline V gene has CDR1 MNHNY and CDR2 SVGAGI (reference sequence). Trimming took 2 bases from V and 0 from J, leaving 8 bases between them. This CDR3 comprises 15 residues. This TCR was sampled from a human donor with multiple sclerosis. This chain joins TRBV6-6 and TRBJ2-1; D might be TRBD1 or TRBD2, each matching 5 bases. Material: CD4+ T cells from PBMCs. The CDR3 is CASSYEGSSYNEQFF. CDR3 coding DNA: TGTGCCAGCAGTTACGAGGGGAGCTCCTACAATGAGCAGTTCTTC.